This T cell receptor beta chain was sequenced for a study of T-cell reconstitution after alpha-beta-depleted transplantation in children. The CDR3 contains 16 residues. The V gene's germline CDR1 is SGHRS and CDR2 YFSETQ. The V end lost 4 bases, the J end lost 6 bases, and 22 bases lay between the germline ends. Unique molecular identifiers featured in how the TCRbeta library was prepared. TCRdb reprocessed the PCR reads with MiXCR, giving one entry per CDR3 protein. The sample shows a few hundred thousand distinct CDR3 sequences, about 20% of them seen only once. The sample was PBMCs from the stem cell graft donor, taken from the stem cell graft. The receptor was derived from a human donor who donated a stem cell graft to a child with acute myeloid leukemia. The chain joins TRBV5-1 to TRBJ2-5; possibly TRBD1 for D (5 bases). In DNA, the CDR3 is TGCGCCAGCAGCCTGGATCAAGGGGAAGTCTCGAAGACCCAGTACTTC. It translates to CASSLDQGEVSKTQYF.